The 8 T cell receptor beta chains below come from one sample, sequenced in a study of vaccination effects on CD4 cells after COVID-19. Antigen-specific CD4+ T cell clonotypes were called by their expansion after viral peptide-pool culture in ViraFEST. Cells that had been cultured for roughly 9 days were the source of isolated CD4+ T cells. Two doses of either BNT162b2 or mRNA-1273 were given to each participant. The antigens for these receptors are not known. Measured with immunoSEQ multiplex PCR; TCRdb has only the in-frame clones, and not every one. The data contain some 15,000 clones, about 75% of them singletons. Source: CD4+ T cells from PBMCs cultured with HCoV-NL63 spike peptides, taken after COVID-19 vaccination. The receptors stem from a human donor who received a COVID-19 vaccine.

The chain uses TRBV5-1 and TRBJ2-5; tentatively, D is TRBD1 (5 bases). Germline CDR1 and CDR2: SGHRS and YFSETQ. The CDR3 has 14 amino acids. With 2 bases removed from V and 1 base from J, the gap between germline ends came to 9 bases. CDR3 DNA sequence: TGCGCCAGCAGCTTCGTACAGGCCCAAGAGACCCAGTACTTC. Its protein product is CASSFVQAQETQYF.

The chain recombines TRBV18 with TRBJ1-2, with D possibly matching TRBD1 (5 bases). Germline V lookup: CDR1 KGHSH, CDR2 LQKENI. This CDR3 contains 13 residues. V lost 3 bases and J 6 bases, leaving 11 bases between the germline ends. The CDR3 region has the DNA TGTGCCAGCTCACCCCCCTTCAGGGATGGCTACACCTTC. Its protein is CASSPPFRDGYTF.

V gene TRBV28 combines with J gene TRBJ2-3; D unclear. This CDR3 is built from 12 residues. The V end lost 6 bases, the J end lost 5 bases, and 9 bases lay between the germline ends. Germline CDR1 is MDHEN and CDR2 is SYDVKM. The CDR3 region is CASRSTVDTQYF. The CDR3 DNA follows: TGTGCCAGCAGGTCAACGGTAGATACGCAGTATTTT.

The V and J genes are TRBV6-5 and TRBJ1-6; the D gene is possibly TRBD1 (5 bases). The CDR3 totals 15 residues. Trimming pared 0 bases from V and 10 bases from J, leaving 13 bases between. The germline gives CDR1 MNHEY, CDR2 SVGAGI. The chain's CDR3 is CASSYSNRIGSPLHF. The DNA for the CDR3 is TGTGCCAGCAGTTACTCGAACAGGATAGGCTCACCCCTCCACTTT.

This chain links TRBV6-5 with TRBJ1-4; unclear D gene. The V end lost 2 bases, the J end lost 2 bases, and 9 bases lay between the germline ends. This CDR3 is 15 amino acids long. Germline values: CDR1 MNHEY, CDR2 SVGAGI. DNA of the CDR3: TGTGCCAGCAGTTACACCCTGGGTACTAATGAAAAACTGTTTTTT. It translates to CASSYTLGTNEKLFF.

The chain uses TRBV25-1 and TRBJ2-3; TRBD1 is a possible D gene (6 bases). V was shortened by 4 bases and J by 1 base, with 9 bases between the two germline ends. Germline V gene sequence: CDR1 MGHDK, CDR2 SYGVNS. The CDR3 consists of 14 residues. CDR3: CASSGRQGTDTQYF. For the CDR3, the DNA is TGTGCCAGCAGTGGGCGACAGGGCACAGATACGCAGTATTTT. Variable domain in full (rest from reference TRBV25-1 and TRBJ2-3): EADIYQTPRYLVIGTGKKITLECSQTMGHDKMYWYQQDPGMELHLIHYSYGVNSTEKGDLSSESTVSRIRTEHFPLTLESARPSHTSQYLCASSGRQGTDTQYFGPGTRLTVL.

This chain joins TRBV6-1 and TRBJ1-1; tentatively, D is TRBD1 (5 bases). CDR1 is MNHNS, CDR2 SASEGT, per germline. The CDR3 is 13 amino acids. Trimming left V 0 bases short and J 8 bases short, with 10 bases between. CDR3 residues: CASSEARDGEAFF. CDR3 DNA: TGTGCCAGCAGTGAAGCTCGGGACGGAGAAGCTTTCTTT.

The chain has TRBV4-3 and TRBJ1-3; 8 nucleotides match TRBD1. Germline-derived CDR1 and CDR2 are LGHNA and YSLEER. The V and J ends lost 2 bases and 6 bases, in that order; junction bases with no gene match: 12. The CDR3 length is 17 residues. Here the CDR3 reads CASSQSPYRGRENTIYF. DNA of the CDR3: TGCGCCAGCAGCCAAAGTCCTTACAGGGGGAGGGAAAACACCATATATTTT.